The rows below give T cell receptor beta chains drawn from one sample of a study of T cell changes during pregnancy in multiple sclerosis. The protocol was immunoSEQ multiplex PCR, while the TCRdb copy is restricted to in-frame clones and leaves out a portion. In the table there are 95,000 to 100,000 clones, more than 85% of which are singletons. Sequences were derived from peripheral blood, sampled in the second trimester of pregnancy. These receptors were collected from a female donor with multiple sclerosis, enrolled in a pregnancy study. Both conserved end residues are part of each CDR3. A D gene is named only where the DNA matches it firmly. Size is omitted from some rows. Given values are once, few, many or a class for expanded clones.

v_call	j_call	d_call	clone_size	cdr3_nt	cdr3_aa
TRBV5-1	TRBJ2-1	TRBD2	NA	TGCGCCAGCAGCTTGGTTGGACTAGTTAATGAGCAGTTCTTC	CASSLVGLVNEQFF
TRBV27	TRBJ2-1	TRBD2	NA	TGTGCCAGCAGACCTAGCGGATCCTACAATGAGCAGTTCTTC	CASRPSGSYNEQFF
TRBV7-2	TRBJ2-7	NA	NA	TGTGCCAGCAGCTTGATACATCCCTACGAGCAGTACTTC	CASSLIHPYEQYF
TRBV10-1	TRBJ2-1	TRBD2	NA	TGCGCCAGCCCGGGGGGGCAGACTAACTACAATGAGCAGTTCTTC	CASPGGQTNYNEQFF
TRBV7-9	TRBJ2-7	NA	NA	TGTGCCAGCAGCTTAGTAGTGGGCAGCTCCTACGAGCAGTACTTC	CASSLVVGSSYEQYF
TRBV7-2	TRBJ2-3	TRBD2	NA	TGTGCCAGCAGAATGGGACTAGCGGAGTCGACGAGCACGCAGTATTTT	CASRMGLAESTSTQYF
TRBV6-6	TRBJ1-2	NA	NA	TGTGCCAGCAGTTACTCAGGGGGATTTGGAGGCTACACCTTC	CASSYSGGFGGYTF
TRBV5-4	TRBJ2-2	NA	NA	TGTGCCAGCAGCTGGGAGGCGTCGGACGCCCGTACCGGCGGGGAGCTGTTTTTT	CASSWEASDARTGGELFF
TRBV29-1	TRBJ1-1	NA	NA	TGCAGCGACTCCGCAGGGTTGAACACTGAAGCTTTCTTT	CSDSAGLNTEAFF
TRBV7-6	TRBJ2-1	TRBD2	NA	TGTGCCAGCAGCTTTAAGTTTACTAGCGGGACGCACAATGAGCAGTTCTTC	CASSFKFTSGTHNEQFF
TRBV5-1	TRBJ2-7	TRBD1	NA	TGCGCCAGCAGCGGGGGTACAGGGGGCAGTCTTTTCGAGCAGTACTTC	CASSGGTGGSLFEQYF
TRBV5-1	TRBJ2-7	NA	NA	TGCGCCAGCAGCGGAGAGCGCCTAGGGCAGGGCTCCTACGAGCAGTACTTC	CASSGERLGQGSYEQYF
TRBV5-8	TRBJ2-1	NA	NA	TGTGCCAGCAGCTTGGGGGCGGGATTAGACGAGCAGTTCTTC	CASSLGAGLDEQFF
TRBV19	TRBJ1-2	TRBD1	few	TGTGCCAGTAGTATCTCGACAGGGGGCTCAAACTATGGCTACACCTTC	CASSISTGGSNYGYTF
TRBV5-6	TRBJ1-5	TRBD1	NA	TGTGCCAGCAGCTTGCAGGGGGCGCATAGCAATCAGCCCCAGCATTTT	CASSLQGAHSNQPQHF
TRBV14	TRBJ2-1	NA	NA	TGTGCCAGCAGCCAAGAACTCTACAATGAGCAGTTCTTC	CASSQELYNEQFF
TRBV11-2	TRBJ2-5	TRBD2	NA	TGTGCCAGCAACAAACCCTCGCGGGGTAGCGGGAGGGGAGAGACCCAGTACTTC	CASNKPSRGSGRGETQYF